This T cell receptor beta chain was documented in a study of T cell responses to AZD1222 COVID-19 vaccine. Whole-study context: Second-dose recipients at about 4 or about 12 weeks were treated as one pooled group.

The germline CDR1 and CDR2 sequences are ENHRY and SYGVKD. V trimming: 2 bases; J trimming: 5 bases; junction bases outside the gene matches: 9. The CDR3 has 15 amino acids. Generated by immunoSEQ multiplex PCR, the TCRdb table keeps only in-frame clones and is missing some. The sample records roughly 100,000 clones, approximately 88% being singletons. Study-wide results and limits: The study found vaccine-associated CD4 TCRs spanning spike, dominant at 160-218 and 743-854. Donors, mostly white British, included more females; clonal diversity was possibly underestimated. Unmutated regions of variants are reportedly targeted by nearly half of spike-specific TCRs.

To note about this clone: Its matching antigen is unknown.

This clonotype was sampled from an adult in good health. The source was peripheral blood, collected on day 0 of AZD1222 vaccination. The V gene is TRBV10-3, the J gene TRBJ2-7; TRBD1 matches 7 bases. CDR3 sequence: CAISEPKQGFDEQYF. In DNA form, the CDR3 reads TGTGCCATCAGTGAGCCGAAACAGGGGTTCGACGAGCAGTACTTC.